This TCR beta chain was recorded in a study of TIL therapy for anti-PD-1-resistant metastatic lung cancer. The immunoSEQ assay was v3. TCRdb keeps only in-frame clones here, not all; method: immunoSEQ multiplex PCR. The sample records 57,000 or so clones, over 75% being singletons. Germline CDR1 is MGHRA and CDR2 is YSYEKL. V lost 0 bases and J lost 13; bases outside the gene matches: 6. CDR3 length equals 14 residues. Time point specified: pre-treatment sample, taken before nivolumab and TIL therapy. V and J are TRBV4-1 and TRBJ2-1, with TRBD2 matching over 10 bases. This clonotype was sampled from a person aged 25-85 years with non-small cell lung cancer. The source was blood, collected at baseline. CDR3 DNA: TGCGCCAGCAGCCAAGATGGGCTAGCGGGGGTTCAGTTCTTC. This codes for CASSQDGLAGVQFF.